A selection of T cell receptor beta chains follows, all from one sample in a study of CD8 T cells in ankylosing spondylitis. TCRdb reprocessed the 5' RACE reads with MiXCR, giving one entry per CDR3 protein. The profile shows roughly 450,000 distinct CDR3 sequences, approximately 26% of them singletons. The sequencing input was blood, either unsorted or a sorted T cell fraction (not recorded which). All receptors derive from a male donor with ankylosing spondylitis. Each CDR3 is given with its conserved first and last residue. The D gene is left open where the match is weak. The size entry is marked missing in some rows and otherwise reads once, few, many or a size class.

>TRBD1|NA|TRBV29-1|TRBJ1-2
CSGGGAGGYTF
TGCAGCGGAGGGGGCGCAGGAGGCTACACCTTC
>NA|NA|TRBV20-1|TRBJ1-1
CSARGDRIVTEAFF
TGCAGTGCTAGGGGCGACAGAATTGTCACTGAAGCTTTCTTT
>NA|NA|TRBV12-3/TRBV12-4|TRBJ1-1
CASYREGNTEAFF
TGTGCCAGTTATAGGGAGGGGAACACTGAAGCTTTCTTT
>NA|NA|TRBV20-1|TRBJ2-1
CSAMLRDPYNEQFF
TGCAGTGCTATGTTGCGGGACCCCTACAATGAGCAGTTCTTC
>NA|NA|TRBV11-3|TRBJ2-5
CASSLDPQEETQYF
TGTGCCAGCAGCTTAGATCCCCAAGAGGAGACCCAGTACTTC
>NA|few|TRBV20-1|TRBJ2-7
CSALSPGFSYEQYF
TGCAGTGCCCTCAGCCCGGGATTTTCCTACGAGCAGTACTTC
>NA|few|TRBV3-1|TRBJ2-3
CASSQIAGYTDTQYF
TGTGCCAGCAGCCAAATTGCGGGATACACAGATACGCAGTATTTT
>NA|few|TRBV5-6|TRBJ2-5
CASSLDPAPGETQYF
TGTGCCAGCAGCTTGGATCCGGCCCCAGGGGAGACCCAGTACTTC
>TRBD1|NA|TRBV6-1|TRBJ2-1
CASLSGTGRNEQFF
TGTGCCAGCCTTTCCGGGACAGGGAGGAATGAGCAGTTCTTC
>NA|many|TRBV5-1|TRBJ1-5
CASSLAEGGNQPQHF
TGCGCCAGCAGCTTGGCCGAGGGGGGCAATCAGCCCCAGCATTTT
>TRBD1|few|TRBV7-9|TRBJ1-6
CASSLGQGSSYNSPLHF
TGTGCCAGCAGCCTCGGACAGGGGAGCTCCTATAATTCACCCCTCCACTTT
>NA|NA|TRBV5-1|TRBJ2-5
CASSLAGLRRATAETQYF
TGCGCCAGCAGCTTGGCGGGGTTGAGGCGGGCGACGGCGGAGACCCAGTACTTC
>NA|NA|TRBV5-1|TRBJ1-6
CASSLRSQADSPLHF
TGCGCCAGCAGCTTGAGGTCCCAGGCCGATTCACCCCTCCACTTT
>NA|few|TRBV2|TRBJ1-5
CASSGTAYSNQPQHF
TGTGCCAGCAGTGGGACAGCATATAGCAATCAGCCCCAGCATTTT
>NA|NA|TRBV14|TRBJ2-1
CASSQLGHRRNEQFF
TGTGCCAGCAGCCAACTGGGACACCGGAGAAATGAGCAGTTCTTC
>NA|NA|TRBV15|TRBJ1-5
CATSAGGGLQPQHF
TGTGCCACCAGCGCCGGAGGGGGTCTTCAGCCCCAGCATTTT
>TRBD1|NA|TRBV29-1|TRBJ2-2
CSVSKRGQGSTGELFF
TGCAGCGTCTCTAAGAGGGGACAGGGAAGCACCGGGGAGCTGTTTTTT
>NA|few|TRBV15|TRBJ1-1
CATSRVQGSDTEAFF
TGTGCCACCAGCAGGGTACAGGGAAGCGACACTGAAGCTTTCTTT
>TRBD1|NA|TRBV6-1|TRBJ2-6
CASRPDRAGANVLTF
TGTGCCAGCAGACCAGACAGGGCTGGGGCCAACGTCCTGACTTTC
>TRBD2|NA|TRBV5-1|TRBJ2-1
CASSLGLAVLNEQFF
TGCGCCAGCAGCTTGGGGCTAGCGGTACTCAATGAGCAGTTCTTC
>TRBD1|many|TRBV20-1|TRBJ1-4
CSARGDRGYEKLFF
TGCAGTGCTAGAGGGGACAGGGGATATGAAAAACTGTTTTTT